This T cell receptor beta chain appears in the sequencing data of a study of blood T cells in healthy people across ages. Note on this clonotype: As yet, its antigen is unknown.

There are 16 residues in the CDR3. V shed 2 bases, J shed 1 base, and the junction held 7 bases outside the gene matches. Germline CDR1 and CDR2: MNHEY and SVGEGT. Points from the study as a whole: In long-lived donors, naive CD4+ cell counts and diversity exceeded those of aged donors.

The second PCR ran about 6 to 12 cycles with a sample-barcoded 5' primer and J-beta primers. TCRdb reprocessed the 5' RACE reads with MiXCR, giving one entry per CDR3 protein. Of roughly 560,000 distinct CDR3 sequences listed, about 25% were seen once; the top ten hold roughly 9%. This same sample was also part of a study on T cells of mothers and their children. As that report states: The sample comes from fewer than 10 healthy Caucasian donors: mothers and children.

The TCR originated in a boy younger than 18 in good health. The V and J genes are TRBV6-2 or TRBV6-3 and TRBJ2-7, with TRBD1 identical over 8 bases. Input material: blood. As DNA, the CDR3 is TGTGCCAGCAGTTACGCCCGGACAGGGAGATCCTACGAGCAGTACTTC. Amino acids: CASSYARTGRSYEQYF.